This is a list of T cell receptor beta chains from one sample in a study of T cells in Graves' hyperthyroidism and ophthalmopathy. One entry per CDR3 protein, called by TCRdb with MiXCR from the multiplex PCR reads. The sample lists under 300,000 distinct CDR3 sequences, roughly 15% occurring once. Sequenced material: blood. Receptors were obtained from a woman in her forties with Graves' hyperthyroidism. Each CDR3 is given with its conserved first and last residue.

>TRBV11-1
CASSATGAYEQYF
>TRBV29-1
CSVAGGLANTEAFF
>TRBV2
CASTDPATGGVSNEQFF
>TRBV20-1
CSARDQRLAGVLNTGELFF
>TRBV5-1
CASSPDENQPQHF
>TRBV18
CASSPGLGGDEQFF
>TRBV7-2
CASSWGGTARDEQFF
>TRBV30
CAWSVGHSQDF
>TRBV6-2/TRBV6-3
CASSPFSGAGFSPLHF
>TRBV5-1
CASSLQAGNRQPQHF
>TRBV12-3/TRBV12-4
CASSSTGISEAFF
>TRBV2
CASRGWEETQYF
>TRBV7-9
CASSFQEKLFF
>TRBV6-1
CASTTGAAGNTIYF
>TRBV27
CASSSKQGGYEQYF
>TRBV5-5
CASSLDGASTDTQYF
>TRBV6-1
CASSDPSSEETQYF
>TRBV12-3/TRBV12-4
CAVRIVAGELFF
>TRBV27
CASSPLDRVGEKLFF
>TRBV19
CASSIKGVHGYTF
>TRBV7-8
CASSPGAWGANVLTF
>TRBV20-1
CSAISAETPDKPQHF
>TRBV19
CASSIGGRQGSGNTIYF
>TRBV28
CASSLGYNSPLHF
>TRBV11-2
CASSLAPRNTEAFF
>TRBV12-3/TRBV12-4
CASSFYSGSLTDTQYF
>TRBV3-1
CASSQWSTGGLDEQYF
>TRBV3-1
CASSQGDRKNTEAFF
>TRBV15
CATSRDPGYGNSPLHF
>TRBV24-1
CATSGGEQPQHF
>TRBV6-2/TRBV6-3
CASSYSRKEQYF
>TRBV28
CASTSIGGTNEKLFF
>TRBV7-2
CASSPGQEHYGYTF
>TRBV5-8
CASSLAGGAGTQYF
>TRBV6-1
CASSRAGGGRDEQFF
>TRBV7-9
CASSQAANYGYTF
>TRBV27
CASSLEPYQPQHF
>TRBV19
CASSVSGGYYNEQFF
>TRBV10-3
CASEGGYNEQFF
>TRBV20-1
CSANGPSSYNEQFF
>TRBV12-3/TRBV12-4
CASRGPGQVAGELFF
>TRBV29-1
CSVDAGTGSYEQYF
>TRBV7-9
CASSSDSYGYTF
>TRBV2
CASKRLGLQPQHF
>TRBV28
CASHGTPSLSGNTIYF